This T cell receptor beta chain was recorded in a study of shared clonotypes between healthy human individuals. CDR1 and CDR2 (germline): KGHSH, LQKENI. CDR3 size: 15 residues. Trimming took 0 bases from V and 6 from J, leaving 15 bases between them. This table comes from immunoSEQ multiplex PCR, and its TCRdb copy is limited to in-frame clones, with some not included. The repertoire holds roughly 500,000 clones, 78% seen once, with 12% in the top ten. The receptor's source is a woman between 40 and 50 years old in good health. Some clones in this sample may be carry-over from other donors' samples. This chain uses TRBV18 with TRBJ2-7; D possibly corresponds to TRBD2 (6 bases). The specimen was PBMCs. DNA for the CDR3: TGTGCCAGCTCACCACCTACCCCCGCGGGGAGCGAGCAGTACTTC. It encodes CASSPPTPAGSEQYF.